This T cell receptor beta chain is from a study of CD8+ T cells in alopecia areata. Turning to the study itself: At a dose of 5 to 10 mg twice daily, oral tofacitinib was given to treated patients.

Whole-study findings and limits: Higher clonality was seen in lesional scalp than in normal scalp, especially in alopecia totalis/universalis. In patients, TCRs were shared less clearly than in mice, and HLA may possibly be involved.

Extracted RNA was reverse transcribed, and the resulting cDNA served as sequencing template. TCRdb keeps only in-frame clones here, not all; method: immunoSEQ multiplex PCR. The sample has about 180,000 clones; approximately 56% are singletons. This clone was seen repeatedly, ten times or more. The antigen is undetermined. This sequence was found in a human donor with alopecia areata. Specimen: CD4+ T cells sorted from blood, collected at week 0.

This CDR3 reads CSVEKRGALTETQYF. The DNA of the CDR3 is TGCAGCGTTGAAAAGCGGGGGGCACTTACGGAGACCCAGTACTTC. The V gene is TRBV29-1, the J gene TRBJ2-5; 9 positions match TRBD2. The germline CDR1 and CDR2 sequences are SQVTM and ANQGSEA. Trimming took 2 bases from V and 5 from J; bases not matched to a gene: 9. This CDR3 region has 15 residues. Full variable domain (remainder filled in from reference TRBV29-1 and TRBJ2-5): SAVISQKPSRDICQRGTSLTIQCQVDSQVTMMFWYRQQPGQSLTLIATANQGSEATYESGFVIDKFPISRPNLTFSTLTVSNMSPEDSSIYLCSVEKRGALTETQYFGPGTRLLVL.